This TCR beta chain was captured by sequencing in a study of long-term antiretroviral therapy in people with HIV. Study conclusions and caveats: Information on adherence to ART, viral resistance or therapy changes was unavailable.

Version v3.0 of the immunoSEQ assay ran at survey level. Method: immunoSEQ multiplex PCR; TCRdb's copy keeps in-frame clones and lacks some. Here the sample spans about 50,000 clones, around 84% being singletons. CDR3 size: 14 residues. The germline gives CDR1 SQVTM, CDR2 ANQGSEA. V was pared by 4 bases and J by 0 bases, with 10 bases between. Participants with HIV, all of them, were treated in the United States. With respect to this clone: Its cognate antigen is unknown.

Here the sequenced sample was unsorted PBMCs, taken 0.8 years after starting antiretroviral therapy. The rearrangement links TRBV29-1 to TRBJ2-1, with D hard to call. The TCR comes from a woman younger than 35 with HIV. The CDR3 reads CSVVRVTSYNEQFF. Here the CDR3 DNA reads TGCAGCGTTGTAAGAGTAACCTCCTACAATGAGCAGTTCTTC.